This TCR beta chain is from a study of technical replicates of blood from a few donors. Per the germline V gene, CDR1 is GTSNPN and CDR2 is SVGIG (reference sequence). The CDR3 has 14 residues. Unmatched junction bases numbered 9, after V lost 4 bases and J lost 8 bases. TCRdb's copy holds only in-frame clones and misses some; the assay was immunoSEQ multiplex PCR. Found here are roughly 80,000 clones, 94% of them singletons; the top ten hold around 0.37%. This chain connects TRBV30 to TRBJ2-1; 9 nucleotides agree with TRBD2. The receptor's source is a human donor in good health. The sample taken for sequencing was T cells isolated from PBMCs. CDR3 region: CAWNAGTSLHEQFF. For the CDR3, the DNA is TGTGCCTGGAACGCCGGGACTAGCTTACATGAGCAGTTCTTC. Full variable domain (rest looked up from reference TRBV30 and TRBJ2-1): SQTIHQWPATLVQPVGSPLSLECTVEGTSNPNLYWYRQAAGRGLQLLFYSVGIGQISSEVPQNLSASRPQDRQFILSSKKLLLSDSGFYLCAWNAGTSLHEQFFGPGTRLTVL.